Here is one T cell receptor beta chain with its context. Authors' processing steps: Researchers report that nucleated cell counts were estimated from reference gene primer amplification. Data came from immunoSEQ multiplex PCR; TCRdb stores just in-frame clones and leaves some out. Clone size and the V and J calls come from that table; the DNA yielded D and trimming. The sample holds 90,000 or so clones, around 88% seen once. The data derive from a study of blood T cell repertoires in COVID-19. On the study more broadly: The United States, Italy and Spain provided the acute and convalescent COVID-19 samples. Nucleic acid was either cDNA or gDNA, and it came from T cells, B-cell-depleted T cells, or PBMCs.

CDR3 size: 15 residues. The germline V gene has CDR1 SGDLS and CDR2 YYNGEE. Trimming shortened V by 0 bases and J by 2 bases, and 9 bases separated the two germline ends. Input material: peripheral blood. The receptor was isolated from a man older than 75 with active or convalescent COVID-19. This rearrangement joins TRBV9 to TRBJ2-1; no definite D call. The chain's CDR3 is CASSVVGGAYNEQFF. CDR3 nucleotides: TGTGCCAGCAGCGTAGTAGGCGGTGCCTACAATGAGCAGTTCTTC.